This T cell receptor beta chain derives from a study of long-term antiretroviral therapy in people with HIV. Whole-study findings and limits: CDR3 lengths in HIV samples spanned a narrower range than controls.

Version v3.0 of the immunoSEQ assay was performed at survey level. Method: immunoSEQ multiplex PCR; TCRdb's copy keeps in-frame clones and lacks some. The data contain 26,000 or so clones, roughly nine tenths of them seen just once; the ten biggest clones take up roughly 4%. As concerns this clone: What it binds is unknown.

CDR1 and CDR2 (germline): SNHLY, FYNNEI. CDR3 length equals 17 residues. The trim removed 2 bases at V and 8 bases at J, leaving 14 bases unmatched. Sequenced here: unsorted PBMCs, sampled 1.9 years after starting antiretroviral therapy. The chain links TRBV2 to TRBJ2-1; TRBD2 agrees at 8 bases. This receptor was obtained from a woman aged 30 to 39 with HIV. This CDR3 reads CASSERGLAGGLDEQFF. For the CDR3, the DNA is TGTGCCAGCAGTGAACGAGGGCTAGCGGGTGGTCTAGATGAGCAGTTCTTC.